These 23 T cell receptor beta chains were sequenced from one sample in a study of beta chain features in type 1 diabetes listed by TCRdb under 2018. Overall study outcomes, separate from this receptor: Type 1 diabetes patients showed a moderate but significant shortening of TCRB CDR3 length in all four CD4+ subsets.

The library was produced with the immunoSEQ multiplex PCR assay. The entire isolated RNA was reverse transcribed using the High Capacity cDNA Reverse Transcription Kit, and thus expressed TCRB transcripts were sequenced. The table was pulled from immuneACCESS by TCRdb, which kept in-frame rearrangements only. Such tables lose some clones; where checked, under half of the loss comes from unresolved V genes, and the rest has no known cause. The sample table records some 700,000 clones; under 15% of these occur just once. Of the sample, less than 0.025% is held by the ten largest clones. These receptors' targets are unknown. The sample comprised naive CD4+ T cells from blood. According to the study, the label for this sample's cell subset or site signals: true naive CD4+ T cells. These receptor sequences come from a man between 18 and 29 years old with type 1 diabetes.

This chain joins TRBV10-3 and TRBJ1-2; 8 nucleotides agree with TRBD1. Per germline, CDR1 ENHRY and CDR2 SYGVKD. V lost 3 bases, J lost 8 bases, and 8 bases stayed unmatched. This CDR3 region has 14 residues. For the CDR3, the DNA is TGTGCCATCAGTGATACGACAGGGGCATGGGGCTACACCTTC. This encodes CAISDTTGAWGYTF.

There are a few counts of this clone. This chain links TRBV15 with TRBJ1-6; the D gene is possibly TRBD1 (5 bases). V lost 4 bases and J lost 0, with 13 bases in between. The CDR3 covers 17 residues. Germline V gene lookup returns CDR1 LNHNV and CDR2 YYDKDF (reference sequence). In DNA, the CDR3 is TGTGCCACCAGCAAACAGGTCGGGAGCTCCTATAATTCACCCCTCCACTTT. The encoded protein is CATSKQVGSSYNSPLHF.

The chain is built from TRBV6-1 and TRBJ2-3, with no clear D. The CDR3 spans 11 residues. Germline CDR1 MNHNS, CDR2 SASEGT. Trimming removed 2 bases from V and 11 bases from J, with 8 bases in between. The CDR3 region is CASSEIGMQYF. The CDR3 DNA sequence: TGTGCCAGCAGTGAAATTGGGATGCAGTATTTT.

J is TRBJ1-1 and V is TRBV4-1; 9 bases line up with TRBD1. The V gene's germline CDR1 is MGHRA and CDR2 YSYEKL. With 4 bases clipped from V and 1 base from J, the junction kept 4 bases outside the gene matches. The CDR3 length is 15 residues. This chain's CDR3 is CASSPGQGTNTEAFF. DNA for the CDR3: TGCGCCAGCAGCCCCGGACAGGGGACGAACACTGAAGCTTTCTTT.

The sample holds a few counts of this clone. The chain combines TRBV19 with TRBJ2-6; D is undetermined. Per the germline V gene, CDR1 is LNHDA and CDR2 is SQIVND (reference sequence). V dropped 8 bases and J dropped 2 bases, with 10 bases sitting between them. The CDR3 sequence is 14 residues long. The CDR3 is CASGKLAGANVLTF. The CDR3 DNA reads TGTGCCAGTGGGAAGCTTGCTGGGGCCAACGTCCTGACTTTC.

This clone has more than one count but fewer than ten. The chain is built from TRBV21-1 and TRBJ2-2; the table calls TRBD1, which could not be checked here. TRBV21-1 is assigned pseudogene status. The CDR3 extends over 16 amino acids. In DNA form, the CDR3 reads TGTGCCAGCAGCAAATCGGGACATCGGAACACCGGGGAGCTGTTTTTT. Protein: CASSKSGHRNTGELFF.

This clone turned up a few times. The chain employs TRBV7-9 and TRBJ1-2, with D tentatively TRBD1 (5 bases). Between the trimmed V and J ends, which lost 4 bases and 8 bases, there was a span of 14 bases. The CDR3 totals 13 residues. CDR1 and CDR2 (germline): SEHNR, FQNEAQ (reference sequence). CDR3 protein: CASSSGDAWGYTF. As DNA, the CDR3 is TGTGCCAGCAGCTCCGGGGACGCCTGGGGCTACACCTTC.

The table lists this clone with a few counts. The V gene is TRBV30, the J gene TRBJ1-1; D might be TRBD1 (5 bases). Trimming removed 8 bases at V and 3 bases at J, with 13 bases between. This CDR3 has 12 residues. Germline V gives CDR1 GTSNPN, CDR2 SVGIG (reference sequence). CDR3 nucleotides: TGTGCCGGGACGCCAGGGCACACTGAAGCTTTCTTT. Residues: CAGTPGHTEAFF. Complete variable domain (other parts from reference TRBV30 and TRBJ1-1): SQTIHQWPATLVQPVGSPLSLECTVEGTSNPNLYWYRQAAGRGLQLLFYSVGIGQISSEVPQNLSASRPQDRQFILSSKKLLLSDSGFYLCAGTPGHTEAFFGQGTRLTVV.

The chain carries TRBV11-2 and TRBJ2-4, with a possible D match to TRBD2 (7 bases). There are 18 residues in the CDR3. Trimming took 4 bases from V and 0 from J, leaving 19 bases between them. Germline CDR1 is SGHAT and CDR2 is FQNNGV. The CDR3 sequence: CASSSVRGGFIAKNIQYF. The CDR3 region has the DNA TGTGCCAGCAGCTCAGTTAGGGGGGGTTTTATAGCCAAAAACATTCAGTACTTC.

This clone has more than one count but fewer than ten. CDR3 sequence reads: CASSMTSGGADTQYF. CDR3 nucleotide sequence: TGTGCCAGCAGCATGACTAGCGGGGGGGCAGATACGCAGTATTTT. The chain links TRBV9 to TRBJ2-3, with 14 bases aligning to TRBD2. CDR1 and CDR2 (germline): SGDLS, YYNGEE. The CDR3 is made up of 15 amino acids. Trimming at V came to 4 bases and at J to 4 bases, leaving 2 bases not matched to a gene.

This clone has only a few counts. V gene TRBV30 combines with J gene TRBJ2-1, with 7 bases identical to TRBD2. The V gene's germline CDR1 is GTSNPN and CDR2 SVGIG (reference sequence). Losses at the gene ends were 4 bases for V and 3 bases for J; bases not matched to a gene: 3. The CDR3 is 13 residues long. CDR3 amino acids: CAWTGGGYNEQFF. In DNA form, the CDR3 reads TGTGCCTGGACGGGCGGGGGCTACAATGAGCAGTTCTTC.

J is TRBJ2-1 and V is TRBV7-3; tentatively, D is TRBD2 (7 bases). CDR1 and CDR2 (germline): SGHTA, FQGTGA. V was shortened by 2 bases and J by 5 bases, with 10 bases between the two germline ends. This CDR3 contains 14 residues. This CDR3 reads CASSLAGANNEQFF. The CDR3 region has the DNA TGTGCCAGCAGCTTAGCGGGGGCCAACAATGAGCAGTTCTTC.

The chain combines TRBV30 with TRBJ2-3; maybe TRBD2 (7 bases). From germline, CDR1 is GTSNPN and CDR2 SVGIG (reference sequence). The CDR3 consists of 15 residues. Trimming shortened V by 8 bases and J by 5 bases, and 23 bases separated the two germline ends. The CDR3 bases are TGTGCCCGTGGGACCCTCGCGGGGGCCGGAGATACGCAGTATTTT. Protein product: CARGTLAGAGDTQYF.

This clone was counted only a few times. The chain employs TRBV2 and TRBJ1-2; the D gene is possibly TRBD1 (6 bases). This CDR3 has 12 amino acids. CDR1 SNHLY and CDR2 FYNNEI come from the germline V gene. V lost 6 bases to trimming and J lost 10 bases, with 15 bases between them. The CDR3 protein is CASRENNRVYTF. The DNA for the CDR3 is TGTGCCAGCAGAGAGAATAACAGGGTCTACACCTTC.

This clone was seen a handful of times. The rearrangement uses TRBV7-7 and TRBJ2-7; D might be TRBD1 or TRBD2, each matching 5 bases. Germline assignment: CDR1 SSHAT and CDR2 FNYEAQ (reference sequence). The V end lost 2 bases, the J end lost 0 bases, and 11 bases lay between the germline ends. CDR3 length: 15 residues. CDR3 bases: TGTGCCAGCAGCTTAAGGGCAGGGAGCTCCTACGAGCAGTACTTC. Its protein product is CASSLRAGSSYEQYF.

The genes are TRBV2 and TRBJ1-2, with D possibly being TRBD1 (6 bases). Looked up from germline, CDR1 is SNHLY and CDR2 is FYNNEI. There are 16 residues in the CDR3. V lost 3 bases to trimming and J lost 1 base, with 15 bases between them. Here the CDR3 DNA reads TGTGCCAGCAGTGAGGACAGTTCGCAAATTAACTATGGCTACACCTTC. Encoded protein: CASSEDSSQINYGYTF.

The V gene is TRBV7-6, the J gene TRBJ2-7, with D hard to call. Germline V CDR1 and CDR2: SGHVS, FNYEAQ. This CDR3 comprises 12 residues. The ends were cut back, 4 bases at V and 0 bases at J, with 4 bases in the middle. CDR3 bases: TGTGCCAGCAGCTCGAACTCCTACGAGCAGTACTTC. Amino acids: CASSSNSYEQYF.

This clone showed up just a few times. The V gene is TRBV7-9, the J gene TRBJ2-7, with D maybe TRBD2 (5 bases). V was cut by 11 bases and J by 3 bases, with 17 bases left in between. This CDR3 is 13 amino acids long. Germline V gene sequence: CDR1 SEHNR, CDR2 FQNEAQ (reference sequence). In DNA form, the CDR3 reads TGTGCCCCCGGAGGCAGTTACCGCTACGAGCAGTACTTC. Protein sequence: CAPGGSYRYEQYF.

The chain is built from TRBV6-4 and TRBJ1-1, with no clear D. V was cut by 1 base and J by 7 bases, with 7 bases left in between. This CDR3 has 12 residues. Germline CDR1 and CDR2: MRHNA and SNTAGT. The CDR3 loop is CASSDLFGEAFF. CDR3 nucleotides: TGTGCCAGCAGTGACTTGTTCGGTGAAGCTTTCTTT.

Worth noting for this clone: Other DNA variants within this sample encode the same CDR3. CDR3 in DNA: TGTGCCAGCAGCCTCAGACAGGGTAATTCACCCCTCCACTTT. Amino acid sequence: CASSLRQGNSPLHF. The V call is TRBV7-9, the J call TRBJ1-6; 7 nucleotides match TRBD1. CDR3 length: 14 residues. CDR1 is SEHNR, CDR2 FQNEAQ, per germline (reference sequence). The V segment lost 5 bases and the J segment 6 bases; nucleotides outside the gene matches: 4. The full variable domain, with the rest looked up from reference TRBV7-9 and TRBJ1-6, is DTGVSQNPRHKITKRGQNVTFRCDPISEHNRLYWYRQTLGQGPEFLTYFQNEAQLEKSRLLSDRFSAERPKGSFSTLEIQRTEQGDSAMYLCASSLRQGNSPLHFGNGTRLTVT.

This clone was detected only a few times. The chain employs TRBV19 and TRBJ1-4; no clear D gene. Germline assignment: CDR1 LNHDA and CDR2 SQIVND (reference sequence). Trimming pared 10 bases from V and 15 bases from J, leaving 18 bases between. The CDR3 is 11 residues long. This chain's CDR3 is CATMEMSRVFF. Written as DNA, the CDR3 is TGTGCCACCATGGAGATGAGTAGAGTGTTTTTT.

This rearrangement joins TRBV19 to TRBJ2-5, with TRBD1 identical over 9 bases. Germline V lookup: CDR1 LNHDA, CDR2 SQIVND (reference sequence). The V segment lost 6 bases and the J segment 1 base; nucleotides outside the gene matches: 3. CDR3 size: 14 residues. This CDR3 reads CASSDRGGQETQYF. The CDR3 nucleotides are TGTGCCAGTAGCGACAGGGGGGGCCAAGAGACCCAGTACTTC.

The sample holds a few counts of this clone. In DNA, the CDR3 is TGTGCCAGCAGGGTGGACAGGGCGATTAATTCACCCCTCCACTTT. Translating gives CASRVDRAINSPLHF. V is TRBV2 and J is TRBJ1-6, with 8 positions matching TRBD1. Germline lookup yields CDR1 SNHLY and CDR2 FYNNEI. This CDR3 region has 15 residues. Unmatched junction bases numbered 7, after V lost 6 bases and J lost 6 bases.